This T cell receptor (beta chain) was found in a study of blood T cell repertoires in COVID-19. Participant-reported clinical history was the basis for cohort assignment. Per the study methods: The authors estimated nucleated cell counts from reference gene primer amplification. TCRdb keeps only in-frame clones here, not all; method: immunoSEQ multiplex PCR. The V and J calls and clone size are taken from that table; D and trimming were inferred from the DNA. Of fewer than 350,000 clones in the sample, 86% were seen once. The ends lost 0 bases at V and 6 bases at J; junction bases unmatched: 5. The CDR3 covers 16 residues. Germline V gene sequence: CDR1 SGHTA, CDR2 FQGNSA.

What was sequenced was PBMCs or T cells enriched from blood (not recorded which). The J gene is TRBJ2-7, the V gene TRBV7-2; 13 positions match TRBD2. The clonotype comes from a woman aged 40-49 years with acute COVID-19. The CDR3 sequence is CASSLAGTSGMSEQYF. CDR3 DNA sequence: TGTGCCAGCAGCTTAGCCGGGACTAGCGGGATGAGCGAGCAGTACTTC.